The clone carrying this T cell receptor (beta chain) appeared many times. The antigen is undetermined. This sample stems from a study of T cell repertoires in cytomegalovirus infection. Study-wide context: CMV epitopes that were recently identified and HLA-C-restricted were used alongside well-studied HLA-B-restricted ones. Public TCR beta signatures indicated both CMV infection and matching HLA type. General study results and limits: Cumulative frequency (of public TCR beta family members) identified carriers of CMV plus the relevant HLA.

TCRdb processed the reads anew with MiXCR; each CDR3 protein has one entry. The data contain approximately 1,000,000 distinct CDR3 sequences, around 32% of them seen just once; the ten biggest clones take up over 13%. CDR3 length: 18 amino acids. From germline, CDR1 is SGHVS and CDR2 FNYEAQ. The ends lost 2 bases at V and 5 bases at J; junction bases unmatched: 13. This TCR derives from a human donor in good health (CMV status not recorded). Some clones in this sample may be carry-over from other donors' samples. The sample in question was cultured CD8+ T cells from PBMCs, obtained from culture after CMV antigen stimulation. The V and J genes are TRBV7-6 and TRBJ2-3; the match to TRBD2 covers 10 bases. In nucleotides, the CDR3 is TGTGCCAGCAGCTTATGGAAAGCGGGGGGGCCTCCCGTAGATACGCAGTATTTT. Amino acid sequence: CASSLWKAGGPPVDTQYF.